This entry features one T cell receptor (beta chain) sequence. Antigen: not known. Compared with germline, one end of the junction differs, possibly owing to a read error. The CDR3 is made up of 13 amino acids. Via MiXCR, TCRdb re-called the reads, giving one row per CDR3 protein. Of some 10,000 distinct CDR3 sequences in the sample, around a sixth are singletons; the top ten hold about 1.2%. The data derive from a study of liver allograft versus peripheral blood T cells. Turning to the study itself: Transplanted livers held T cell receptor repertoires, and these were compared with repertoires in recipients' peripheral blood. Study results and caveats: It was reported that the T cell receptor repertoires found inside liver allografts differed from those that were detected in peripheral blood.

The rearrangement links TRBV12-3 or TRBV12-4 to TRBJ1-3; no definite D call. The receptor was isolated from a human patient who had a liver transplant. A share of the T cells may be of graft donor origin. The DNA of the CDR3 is TGTACCAGCAGTTTTCGAGGGCAGGACACCATATATTTT. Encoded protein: CTSSFRGQDTIYF.